This entry concerns a single T cell receptor (beta chain). The data originate from a study of blood T cell repertoires in COVID-19. Across the study: T cells, B-cell-depleted T cells, or PBMCs provided the cDNA or gDNA that served as material.

The junction had 17 bases not matched to a gene; V was cut back by 5 bases and J by 1 base. The CDR3 has 18 amino acids. Germline lookup yields CDR1 LNHDA and CDR2 SQIVND (reference sequence). The assay was immunoSEQ multiplex PCR, and TCRdb's table has in-frame clones only and misses some. The sample holds 110,000 to 150,000 clones, 80% seen once. The TCR comes from a woman in her forties or fifties with acute or convalescent COVID-19. The genes are TRBV19 and TRBJ2-7, with 7 bases identical to TRBD1. Sequenced input: peripheral blood. This CDR3 is CASSELPGDSSLSYEQYF. In DNA form, the CDR3 reads TGTGCCAGTAGTGAGCTCCCCGGGGACAGCTCCTTATCCTACGAGCAGTACTTC.